This is a list of T cell receptor beta chains from one sample in a study of cytomegalovirus exposure and HLA in healthy donors. Here immunoSEQ multiplex PCR was the method, and the copy in TCRdb shows in-frame clones only, minus some. Among fewer than 250,000 clones listed, over 75% were seen once. The sequenced sample consisted of PBMCs. The receptors shown here come from a woman aged 50 to 60 in good health and CMV-seropositive. CDR3s include the opening cysteine and the closing phenylalanine or tryptophan. The order of the fields is V gene, D gene, J gene, clone size, CDR3 protein, CDR3 DNA. D genes are given only for firm matches. For some rows the clone size is stated as once, few or many, or as a class when expanded; others skip it.

V: TRBV5-1
D: NA
J: TRBJ2-1
size: NA
CDR3: CASSLGLGNEQFF
DNA: TGCGCCAGCAGCCTCGGTCTTGGTAATGAGCAGTTCTTC

V: TRBV15
D: NA
J: TRBJ2-7
size: NA
CDR3: CATSPGGTPAYEQYF
DNA: TGTGCCACCAGCCCTGGTGGGACACCAGCCTACGAGCAGTACTTC

V: TRBV6-1
D: NA
J: TRBJ2-6
size: NA
CDR3: CASTPHKGANVLTF
DNA: TGTGCCAGCACCCCCCACAAAGGGGCCAACGTCCTGACTTTC

V: TRBV9
D: NA
J: TRBJ2-1
size: NA
CDR3: CASSLGTVTYNEQFF
DNA: TGTGCCAGCAGTCTAGGGACTGTGACCTACAATGAGCAGTTCTTC

V: TRBV2
D: NA
J: TRBJ1-4
size: NA
CDR3: CASNTLVPNEKLFF
DNA: TGTGCCAGCAACACCCTGGTCCCTAATGAAAAACTGTTTTTT

V: TRBV7-3
D: NA
J: TRBJ1-1
size: NA
CDR3: CASSSIGGNTEAFF
DNA: TGTGCCAGCAGCTCTATCGGAGGGAACACTGAAGCTTTCTTT

V: TRBV19
D: NA
J: TRBJ1-4
size: few
CDR3: CASINRQRATNEKLFF
DNA: TGTGCCAGTATAAATAGACAGAGAGCAACTAATGAAAAACTGTTTTTT

V: TRBV7-8
D: NA
J: TRBJ2-5
size: NA
CDR3: CASSFSGQETQYF
DNA: TGTGCCAGCAGCTTCTCGGGACAAGAGACCCAGTACTTC

V: TRBV13
D: TRBD1
J: TRBJ1-1
size: NA
CDR3: CASSLVSDRVRIMNTEAFF
DNA: TGTGCCAGCAGCTTAGTGTCCGACAGGGTAAGAATTATGAACACTGAAGCTTTCTTT

V: TRBV19
D: TRBD1
J: TRBJ1-3
size: NA
CDR3: CASSEPGTVSGNTIYF
DNA: TGTGCCAGTAGTGAGCCCGGGACAGTCTCTGGAAACACCATATATTTT

V: TRBV6-1
D: NA
J: TRBJ2-7
size: once
CDR3: CASSEGFGGGALYEQYF
DNA: TGTGCCAGCAGCGAAGGGTTCGGTGGGGGGGCCCTCTACGAGCAGTACTTC

V: TRBV5-1
D: NA
J: TRBJ1-6
size: NA
CDR3: CASSVGAGDSPLHF
DNA: TGCGCCAGCAGCGTGGGGGCGGGCGATTCACCCCTCCACTTT

V: TRBV5-8
D: TRBD1
J: TRBJ1-2
size: NA
CDR3: CASSPDRGRGGYTF
DNA: TGTGCCAGCAGCCCAGACAGGGGGCGCGGAGGCTACACCTTC

V: TRBV30
D: NA
J: TRBJ1-2
size: NA
CDR3: CAKGSLYGYTF
DNA: TGTGCCAAGGGGTCCCTCTATGGCTACACCTTC

V: TRBV6-1
D: NA
J: TRBJ2-1
size: NA
CDR3: CAINTLAHEQFF
DNA: TGTGCCATCAATACGCTAGCGCATGAGCAGTTCTTC

V: TRBV9
D: NA
J: TRBJ1-2
size: NA
CDR3: CASSVERGGPNGYTF
DNA: TGTGCCAGCAGCGTAGAACGGGGTGGGCCAAATGGCTACACCTTC

V: TRBV5-1
D: TRBD2
J: TRBJ2-7
size: NA
CDR3: CASSPGGNEVYEQYF
DNA: TGCGCCAGCAGCCCGGGGGGAAACGAGGTCTACGAGCAGTACTTC

V: TRBV11-2
D: NA
J: TRBJ2-2
size: NA
CDR3: CASSFLYAGSGELFF
DNA: TGTGCCAGCAGCTTTTTGTATGCGGGGTCCGGGGAGCTGTTTTTT

V: TRBV2
D: TRBD2
J: TRBJ2-5
size: NA
CDR3: CASSETASGGAPQETQYF
DNA: TGTGCCAGCAGTGAAACGGCTAGCGGGGGAGCGCCTCAAGAGACCCAGTACTTC

V: TRBV4-1
D: TRBD1
J: TRBJ2-3
size: NA
CDR3: CASSQERSDRGTDTQYF
DNA: TGCGCCAGCAGCCAAGAACGGTCCGACAGGGGCACAGATACGCAGTATTTT